Shown below are 28 T cell receptor beta chains from a single sample sequenced in a study of cytomegalovirus exposure and HLA in healthy donors. PCR employed 60 Vbeta and 13 Jbeta primers. Only in-frame clones appear in the TCRdb table, and some are missing; sequencing was by immunoSEQ multiplex PCR. The sample includes 150,000 to 200,000 clones, around 86% of them seen just once. The sequenced sample was PBMCs. The source is a woman aged 18 to 35 in good health and CMV-seronegative.

Only a few counts were recorded for this clone. This CDR3 reads CASSLLGTGYNYGYTF. For the CDR3, the DNA is TGTGCCAGCAGTTTGCTAGGGACAGGGTATAACTATGGCTACACCTTC. The V gene is TRBV6-5, the J gene TRBJ1-2; TRBD1 matches at 9 bases. Germline V CDR1 and CDR2: MNHEY, SVGAGI. Unmatched junction bases numbered 7, after V lost 4 bases and J lost 1 base. This CDR3 is 16 amino acids long.

This clone was observed a few times. The V and J genes are TRBV9 and TRBJ1-2, with 8 bases aligning to TRBD1. The length of the CDR3 is 15 residues. V was pared by 0 bases and J by 7 bases, with 8 bases of the junction left unmatched. Germline loops: CDR1 SGDLS, CDR2 YYNGEE. This CDR3 is CASSVGDRGWGGYTF. CDR3 sequence (DNA): TGTGCCAGCAGCGTAGGCGACAGGGGTTGGGGTGGCTACACCTTC. Filled out from reference TRBV9 and TRBJ1-2, the complete variable domain reads DSGVTQTPKHLITATGQRVTLRCSPRSGDLSVYWYQQSLDQGLQFLIQYYNGEERAKGNILERFSAQQFPDLHSELNLSSLELGDSALYFCASSVGDRGWGGYTFGSGTRLTVV.

V usage is TRBV7-6 and J usage is TRBJ2-6; the D gene is possibly TRBD1 (5 bases). The CDR3 is 16 amino acids. V was clipped by 3 bases and J by 0 bases, with 9 bases between them. Germline V gene sequence: CDR1 SGHVS, CDR2 FNYEAQ. In nucleotides, the CDR3 is TGTGCCAGCAGCTTTCAGGGTGGCTCTGGGGCCAACGTCCTGACTTTC. Translated: CASSFQGGSGANVLTF.

The chain couples TRBV19 to TRBJ2-7; TRBD2 is a possible D gene (6 bases). This CDR3 spans 13 amino acids. The germline V and J ends were trimmed by 4 bases and 6 bases, with 13 bases remaining between them. Looked up from germline, CDR1 is LNHDA and CDR2 is SQIVND (reference sequence). The CDR3 DNA is TGTGCCAGTAGTACGCAGCTAGCGAGCGAGCAGTACTTC. Its protein is CASSTQLASEQYF. Complete variable domain (other parts from reference TRBV19 and TRBJ2-7): DGGITQSPKYLFRKEGQNVTLSCEQNLNHDAMYWYRQDPGQGLRLIYYSQIVNDFQKGDIAEGYSVSREKKESFPLTVTSAQKNPTAFYLCASSTQLASEQYFGPGTRLTVT.

J is TRBJ1-1 and V is TRBV7-9, with 10 positions matching TRBD1. The germline V gene encodes CDR1 SEHNR and CDR2 FQNEAQ (reference sequence). The CDR3 sequence is 15 residues long. After removal of 1 base from V and 3 bases from J, the junction contained 2 bases not matched to a gene. DNA of the CDR3: TGTGCCAGCAGCTTAGAAGGACAGGGGGACACTGAAGCTTTCTTT. Translating it yields CASSLEGQGDTEAFF.

V is TRBV4-1 and J is TRBJ2-4; 8 positions agree with TRBD1. CDR1 and CDR2 (germline): MGHRA, YSYEKL. The CDR3 runs 19 residues. After removal of 0 bases from V and 0 bases from J, the junction contained 10 bases not matched to a gene. The CDR3 DNA reads as TGCGCCAGCAGCCAAGAGCAGGGGGCAGGGAGCAAAGCCAAAAACATTCAGTACTTC. The encoded protein is CASSQEQGAGSKAKNIQYF.

The chain is built from TRBV6-5 and TRBJ2-7; 8 nucleotides agree with TRBD2. Germline CDR1 reads MNHEY; CDR2 reads SVGAGI. V lost 0 bases and J lost 4; bases outside the gene matches: 5. This CDR3 region has 15 residues. The DNA of the CDR3 is TGTGCCAGCAGTTACTCCCTAGCGGGCTCTTACGAGCAGTACTTC. Residues: CASSYSLAGSYEQYF.

The V call is TRBV7-9, the J call TRBJ2-1; 11 positions match TRBD2. CDR1 and CDR2 from the germline V gene are SEHNR and FQNEAQ (reference sequence). The V segment lost 5 bases and the J segment 8 bases; nucleotides outside the gene matches: 8. This CDR3 spans 15 amino acids. The CDR3 region has the DNA TGTGCCAGCAGCCCCACTAGCGGGAGAAGCGATGAGCAGTTCTTC. The encoded protein is CASSPTSGRSDEQFF.

The rearrangement links TRBV2 to TRBJ2-1, with a tentative D call TRBD1 (6 bases). The CDR3 sequence is 15 residues long. V lost 1 base and J 4 bases, leaving 11 bases between the germline ends. Germline lookup yields CDR1 SNHLY and CDR2 FYNNEI. The CDR3 spells CASSEEAQGYNEQFF. Here the CDR3 DNA reads TGTGCCAGCAGTGAAGAGGCACAGGGTTACAATGAGCAGTTCTTC.

This clone was counted once. The rearrangement uses TRBV29-1 and TRBJ1-2; no firm D call. The CDR3 consists of 12 residues. The germline V and J ends were trimmed by 6 bases and 7 bases, with 15 bases remaining between them. Germline CDR1 is SQVTM and CDR2 is ANQGSEA. The CDR3 spells CSVYHPRGGYTF. The CDR3 DNA reads as TGCAGCGTCTATCACCCTCGGGGTGGCTACACCTTC.

This clone was observed a few times. V and J are TRBV7-6 and TRBJ2-6; 10 bases align to TRBD1. Trimming took 6 bases from V and 2 from J; bases not matched to a gene: 4. Germline CDR1 is SGHVS and CDR2 is FNYEAQ. This CDR3 contains 16 residues. As DNA, the CDR3 is TGTGCCAGCAGTTGGACAGGGGGAACTGGGGCCAACGTCCTGACTTTC. Its protein is CASSWTGGTGANVLTF.

This chain joins TRBV5-6 and TRBJ2-1; D ambiguous. Trimming shortened V by 4 bases and J by 0 bases, and 2 bases separated the two germline ends. CDR1 SGHDT and CDR2 YYEEEE come from the germline V gene. This CDR3 is 12 amino acids long. CDR3 in amino acids: CASSHSYNEQFF. CDR3 coding DNA: TGTGCCAGCAGCCACTCCTACAATGAGCAGTTCTTC.

This chain joins TRBV5-1 and TRBJ2-5, with 10 positions matching TRBD1. CDR3 size: 14 residues. Germline CDR1 SGHRS, CDR2 YFSETQ. J lost 2 bases, V lost 4 bases, and 2 bases had no gene match. The CDR3 protein is CASSVGQGQETQYF. The CDR3, as DNA: TGCGCCAGCAGCGTGGGACAGGGGCAAGAGACCCAGTACTTC.

In this sample, this clone turned up once. The chain recombines TRBV6-1 with TRBJ2-2; D is ambiguous. CDR1 and CDR2 from the germline V gene are MNHNS and SASEGT. V was pared by 7 bases and J by 4 bases, with 10 bases between. This CDR3 comprises 13 residues. The DNA for the CDR3 is TGTGCCAGCACCCACAAAGTCACCGGGGAGCTGTTTTTT. Amino acids: CASTHKVTGELFF.

The V and J genes are TRBV29-1 and TRBJ2-3; 11 nucleotides align to TRBD2. CDR1 and CDR2 from the germline V gene are SQVTM and ANQGSEA. Trimming cost V 1 base and J 0 bases; bases outside gene matches: 0. This CDR3 has 15 residues. The CDR3, as DNA: TGCAGCGTTGAAGGGACTAGCGGGAGCACAGATACGCAGTATTTT. Its protein product is CSVEGTSGSTDTQYF.

This chain joins TRBV6-1 and TRBJ2-5; D might be TRBD1 (6 bases). Trimming removed 5 bases from V and 1 base from J, with 14 bases in between. CDR3 size: 15 residues. Germline values: CDR1 MNHNS, CDR2 SASEGT. CDR3 amino acids: CASSIGTLAQETQYF. The CDR3, as DNA: TGTGCCAGCAGTATAGGGACATTGGCCCAAGAGACCCAGTACTTC.

The chain recombines TRBV1 with TRBJ2-2; no DNA check was done on the table's D call, TRBD2. TRBV1 is a pseudogene segment. The CDR3 extends over 14 amino acids. The CDR3: CTSSIAGETGELFF. Written as DNA, the CDR3 is TGCACCAGCTCAATAGCGGGAGAAACCGGGGAGCTGTTTTTT.

The genes are TRBV5-6 and TRBJ1-2; 7 nucleotides agree with TRBD1. V was clipped by 4 bases and J by 4 bases; unmatched bases: 4. The CDR3 covers 13 residues. Looked up from germline, CDR1 is SGHDT and CDR2 is YYEEEE. CDR3 nucleotides: TGTGCCAGCAGCCCGGGACAGACCTATGGCTACACCTTC. This translates into CASSPGQTYGYTF. Full variable domain (rest looked up from reference TRBV5-6 and TRBJ1-2): DAGVTQSPTHLIKTRGQQVTLRCSPKSGHDTVSWYQQALGQGPQFIFQYYEEEERQRGNFPDRFSGHQFPNYSSELNVNALLLGDSALYLCASSPGQTYGYTFGSGTRLTVV.

The V call is TRBV7-2, the J call TRBJ1-1; TRBD1 matches at 8 bases. The CDR3 loop spans 15 amino acids. The trim removed 1 base at V and 1 base at J, leaving 2 bases unmatched. Germline lookup yields CDR1 SGHTA and CDR2 FQGNSA. The DNA for the CDR3 is TGTGCCAGCAGCTTAGGGGACAGGAGGAACACTGAAGCTTTCTTT. Protein: CASSLGDRRNTEAFF. The entire variable domain, with the rest obtained from reference TRBV7-2 and TRBJ1-1, is as follows: GAGVSQSPSNKVTEKGKDVELRCDPISGHTALYWYRQSLGQGLEFLIYFQGNSAPDKSGLPSDRFSAERTGGSVSTLTIQRTQQEDSAVYLCASSLGDRRNTEAFFGQGTRLTVV.

The V gene is TRBV7-3, the J gene TRBJ1-2, with unresolved D. CDR3 length equals 14 residues. Germline V gene sequence: CDR1 SGHTA, CDR2 FQGTGA. Trimming stripped 5 bases from V and 5 bases from J, with 15 bases between. This CDR3 reads CASSPDGVRYGYTF. CDR3 bases: TGTGCCAGCAGCCCCGACGGGGTGCGGTATGGCTACACCTTC.

The chain couples TRBV27 to TRBJ1-4; D is uncertain. CDR1 and CDR2 from the germline V gene are MNHEY and SMNVEV (reference sequence). V lost 4 bases to trimming and J lost 0 bases, with 9 bases between them. The CDR3 loop spans 15 amino acids. The CDR3 nucleotides are TGTGCCAGCAGTTCCACCGTAGCAACTAATGAAAAACTGTTTTTT. Its translation: CASSSTVATNEKLFF.

CDR3 in DNA: TGTGCCAGCAGCTTAGGCGTGACAGGGGGCATTGAGCAGTTCTTC. Its translation: CASSLGVTGGIEQFF. The rearrangement links TRBV7-2 to TRBJ2-1; 10 positions agree with TRBD1. The CDR3 extends over 15 amino acids. Germline V gives CDR1 SGHTA, CDR2 FQGNSA. V shed 1 base, J shed 9 bases, and the junction held 6 bases outside the gene matches. The full variable domain, its missing parts supplied by reference TRBV7-2 and TRBJ2-1, is GAGVSQSPSNKVTEKGKDVELRCDPISGHTALYWYRQSLGQGLEFLIYFQGNSAPDKSGLPSDRFSAERTGGSVSTLTIQRTQQEDSAVYLCASSLGVTGGIEQFFGPGTRLTVL.

This sequence joins TRBV28 and TRBJ2-7; D is unresolved. The length of the CDR3 is 11 residues. The V end was cut by 6 bases, the J end by 6 bases, with 9 bases between. The germline V gene has CDR1 MDHEN and CDR2 SYDVKM. CDR3: CASSDIVEQYF. CDR3 coding DNA: TGTGCCAGCAGCGACATCGTCGAGCAGTACTTC.

The gene calls are TRBV7-8 and TRBJ1-1, with no clear D. Germline loops: CDR1 SGHVS, CDR2 FQNEAQ. This CDR3 has 14 amino acids. V shed 3 bases and J shed 4 bases, with 12 bases lying between them. In DNA, the CDR3 is TGTGCCAGCAGCTTGTTCGTCGGGAGCACTGAAGCTTTCTTT. It yields the protein CASSLFVGSTEAFF. Drawing the rest from reference TRBV7-8 and TRBJ1-1, the complete variable domain is GAGVSQSPRYKVAKRGQDVALRCDPISGHVSLFWYQQALGQGPEFLTYFQNEAQLDKSGLPSDRFFAERPEGSVSTLKIQRTQQEDSAVYLCASSLFVGSTEAFFGQGTRLTVV.

This clone was observed a handful of times. The rearrangement links TRBV7-3 to TRBJ2-1, with 8 bases that match TRBD2. This CDR3 contains 15 residues. With 6 bases clipped from V and 8 bases from J, the junction kept 12 bases outside the gene matches. In germline, CDR1 is SGHTA, CDR2 FQGTGA. This CDR3 reads CASSSGTSRSDEQFF. CDR3 DNA: TGTGCCAGCAGTAGCGGGACTAGTCGGTCCGATGAGCAGTTCTTC.

This rearrangement joins TRBV7-2 to TRBJ2-2, with TRBD2 identical over 10 bases. The CDR3 has 16 residues. Unmatched junction bases numbered 2, after V lost 2 bases and J lost 2 bases. Germline-derived CDR1 and CDR2 are SGHTA and FQGNSA. CDR3 in DNA: TGTGCCAGCAGCTTACTAGCGGGAGCCAACACCGGGGAGCTGTTTTTT. Translating it yields CASSLLAGANTGELFF.

In the case of this clone: A junction end diverges from the germline sequence, so it may reflect a read error. CDR3 DNA sequence: TGTGCCGGCAGGCGGGACGGGGAGCTGTTTTTT. Encoded protein: CAGRRDGELFF. V is TRBV2 and J is TRBJ2-2, with D perhaps matching TRBD2 (6 bases). Germline V gene sequence: CDR1 SNHLY, CDR2 FYNNEI. The CDR3 covers 11 residues.

There are a few counts of this clone. The chain carries TRBV7-9 and TRBJ1-4; the D gene is possibly TRBD1 (6 bases). The germline V and J ends were trimmed by 6 bases and 12 bases, with 11 bases remaining between them. Germline loops: CDR1 SEHNR, CDR2 FQNEAQ (reference sequence). The CDR3 spans 11 residues. The chain's CDR3 is CASRSNRELFF. The CDR3 DNA follows: TGTGCCAGCAGGTCTAACAGGGAACTGTTTTTT.